This TCR beta chain was profiled in a study of T cell responses to AZD1222 COVID-19 vaccine (dated by TCRdb to about 2021). Study-level background: AZD1222 recipients with second doses at about 4 weeks or about 12 weeks were pooled, because spike-specific TCR depth and breadth did not differ between schedules. A total of more than 230 trial participants underwent TCR sequencing, of whom about 200 had received two doses of AZD1222 and 26 had received two doses of the MenACWY control vaccine. Trial participants were enrolled into age subgroups of 18-55, 56-69 and 70-plus years, which contained approximately 150, 30 and 60 TCR-sequenced participants, respectively. Paper-wide results and their limitations: Participants were mostly white British and included more females than males, and it was suggested by the authors that clonal diversity may have been underestimated. Conclusions about previously exposed vaccinees were limited because only a handful of AZD1222 recipients were SARS-CoV-2 seropositive at baseline. In the small 56-69-year group, the increase in depth fell short of significance, most likely because of low power. CD4 TCRs associated with the vaccine covered the entire spike protein, and the dominant responses were in regions 160-218 and 743-854. Nearly half of unique spike-specific TCRs reportedly recognized epitopes outside regions mutated in the B.1.351 and B.1.1.7 variants. A significant rise in spike-specific TCR breadth and depth was observed after two AZD1222 doses relative to day 0 and relative to MenACWY recipients. Because no samples from the day 14 peak response were available, repertoires could be characterized only after the peak T cell response.

The intended sense of this specimen's time point label: baseline before first vaccination. Vaccinee samples came from UK trials COV001 and COV002, including a single-blind randomized controlled phase 2/3 trial of AZD1222 (ChAdOx1 nCoV-19) in healthy adults. Trial participant PBMC samples were collected at day 0 and day 28 after the second dose for TCRbeta chain sequencing. The CDR3 regions of human TCRbeta chains were analyzed by immunosequencing. As for how the authors treated the data: Repertoire TCRs were matched against a reference library of SARS-CoV-2-specific TCRs generated with the MIRA antigen-specificity platform. Breadth meant the fraction of unique TCRs that were SARS-CoV-2-associated, whereas depth meant the fraction of total T cells that were SARS-CoV-2-associated. Each spike-specific TCR was assigned to its reactive spike region and to a CD4 or CD8 class using the MIRA data. Log10-transformed breadth and depth values were compared by one-way ANOVA with Sidak's multiple comparisons tests. This immuneACCESS table, as held by TCRdb, lists in-frame sequences with V and J called but not all clones. Of the missing ones, under half trace to an unresolved V gene in checked studies; the others have no known cause. That table gives V, J and clone size, and the DNA gave D and trimming. This sample comprises roughly 140,000 clones, about 92% of them detected only once. The top ten clonotypes cover about 5% of the sample.

Turning to this clone: Its binding antigen is unknown. No base quality values were provided; no much bigger clone lies one nucleotide off.

From the cysteine up to the phenylalanine, the CDR3 has a length of 15 residues. The kept DNA is CDR3 alone, 45 bases in frame from the first base. The germline V gene supplies CDR1 ENHRY and CDR2 SYGVKD. Between the V and J ends, shortened by 4 bases and 4 bases respectively, the junction contains 16 bases. This chain joins TRBV10-3 to TRBJ1-1; TRBD1 might be the D gene, on 6 matching bases. The specimen comprised peripheral blood, sampled on day 0 of AZD1222 vaccination. The sequence derives from an adult in good health. The CDR3 is CAISASQGGGTEAFF. The nucleotide sequence is given as TGTGCCATCAGTGCTTCACAGGGAGGCGGCACTGAAGCTTTCTTT.